Listed here are 32 T cell receptor beta chains from one sample, sequenced in a study of CD8 T cells in ankylosing spondylitis (dated 2017 in TCRdb). The library was built by means of 5' RACE. TCRdb records Illumina HiSeq 2500 as the sequencer. In TCRdb, the public reads were trimmed at Q25 with fastp and aligned with MiXCR, with productive beta chains retained. When rows share a CDR3 protein, they turn into one entry using the most common DNA and genes. The sample table records 150,000 to 200,000 distinct CDR3 sequences; 25% to 35% of these occur just once. The ten largest clones take up 4.5% to 6% of the sample. Sequenced input: synovial fluid, either unsorted or a sorted T cell fraction (not recorded which). All receptors come from a male donor with ankylosing spondylitis.

The genes are TRBV24-1 and TRBJ2-3; no clear D gene. V lost 5 bases to trimming and J lost 0 bases, with 5 bases between them. Germline CDR1 is KGHDR and CDR2 is SFDVKD. The CDR3 covers 13 residues. CDR3 in amino acids: CATSARSTDTQYF. CDR3 coding DNA: TGTGCCACCAGTGCCCGGAGCACAGATACGCAGTATTTT.

This clonotype was seen at least ten times. The rearrangement links TRBV9 to TRBJ1-4, with no clear D. This CDR3 is built from 14 residues. Germline values: CDR1 SGDLS, CDR2 YYNGEE. V lost 2 bases and J 7 bases, leaving 12 bases between the germline ends. CDR3 DNA: TGTGCCAGCAGCGTCCCCGGACCGTCTGAAAAACTGTTTTTT. Protein sequence: CASSVPGPSEKLFF.

The J gene is TRBJ1-5, the V gene TRBV2; D gene ambiguous. Deletions cut 7 bases from V and 2 bases from J, with 9 bases between. CDR3 size: 13 residues. Germline V gene data show CDR1 as SNHLY and CDR2 as FYNNEI. The CDR3 region is CASTAGGNQPQHF. The CDR3 region has the DNA TGTGCCAGCACCGCTGGGGGCAATCAGCCCCAGCATTTT.

The J gene is TRBJ2-7, the V gene TRBV20-1; TRBD1 matches at 8 bases. Germline loops: CDR1 DFQATT, CDR2 SNEGSKA (reference sequence). V gave up 1 base and J gave up 1 base; unmatched junction bases: 3. The CDR3 totals 14 residues. The chain's CDR3 is CSARAGDRSYEQYF. Here the CDR3 DNA reads TGCAGTGCTAGAGCGGGGGACAGGTCCTACGAGCAGTACTTC.

V gene TRBV18 combines with J gene TRBJ2-7; D assignment may be TRBD1 or TRBD2 (5 bases each). This CDR3 region has 16 residues. V shed 6 bases and J shed 0 bases, with 18 bases lying between them. Germline V gene sequence: CDR1 KGHSH, CDR2 LQKENI. CDR3 in DNA: TGTGCCAGCTCTCCAAGTCGGGCAGGGAGCTCCTACGAGCAGTACTTC. It encodes CASSPSRAGSSYEQYF.

The V gene is TRBV4-2, the J gene TRBJ1-2; maybe TRBD1 (6 bases). The CDR3 is made up of 18 amino acids. Trimming shortened V by 0 bases and J by 5 bases, and 22 bases separated the two germline ends. Germline V gives CDR1 LGHNA, CDR2 YNFKEQ. The chain's CDR3 is CASSQDMRTGGKGYGYTF. The DNA for the CDR3 is TGTGCCAGCAGCCAAGATATGAGGACTGGGGGCAAGGGGTATGGCTACACCTTC.

This clonotype was counted a few times. The chain recombines TRBV21-1 with TRBJ2-5; TRBD2 reflects the table's D call only, with no check against the DNA. TRBV21-1 is labeled a pseudogene. The CDR3 has 15 residues. CDR3 protein: CAPPSGGRVQETQYF. In DNA, the CDR3 is TGTGCCCCACCCTCAGGCGGGAGGGTTCAAGAGACCCAGTACTTC.

This clonotype has only a few counts. The J gene is TRBJ2-3, the V gene TRBV20-1; D is undetermined. The CDR3 is 16 residues long. The germline gives CDR1 DFQATT, CDR2 SNEGSKA (reference sequence). Trimming pared 0 bases from V and 2 bases from J, leaving 15 bases between. The CDR3 DNA is TGCAGTGCTAGAGACCCCAACGGACGCAACACAGATACGCAGTATTTT. Its protein is CSARDPNGRNTDTQYF.

This clonotype has a handful of counts. The J gene is TRBJ1-1, the V gene TRBV29-1; D is uncertain. There are 14 residues in the CDR3. Germline values: CDR1 SQVTM, CDR2 ANQGSEA. V was shortened by 4 bases and J by 6 bases, with 18 bases between the two germline ends. CDR3 region: CSVGSGPNLPEAFF. The CDR3 DNA reads as TGCAGCGTTGGCAGCGGGCCCAACTTACCTGAAGCTTTCTTT.

This chain joins TRBV20-1 and TRBJ2-7; 8 bases fit TRBD2. V lost 6 bases and J lost 4; bases outside the gene matches: 17. Germline V gene sequence: CDR1 DFQATT, CDR2 SNEGSKA (reference sequence). This CDR3 contains 16 residues. The CDR3 here is CSAGGATGFRWYEQYF. CDR3 sequence (DNA): TGCAGTGCCGGGGGGGCGACTGGTTTTCGTTGGTACGAGCAGTACTTC.

There are a few counts of this clonotype. The chain combines TRBV4-2 with TRBJ1-5; 8 nucleotides agree with TRBD1. This CDR3 spans 15 amino acids. Trimming at V came to 0 bases and at J to 4 bases, leaving 2 bases not matched to a gene. Germline V gene lookup returns CDR1 LGHNA and CDR2 YNFKEQ. In DNA form, the CDR3 reads TGTGCCAGCAGCCAAGATCGGACAGGGAATCAGCCCCAGCATTTT. Translated, it gives CASSQDRTGNQPQHF.

Turning to this clonotype: Because it lacks the conserved phenylalanine or tryptophan at the end, this CDR3 is likely a read error. The chain recombines TRBV29-1 with TRBJ1-4, with D maybe TRBD1 (6 bases). V shed 5 bases and J shed 0 bases, with 22 bases lying between them. Per germline, CDR1 SQVTM and CDR2 ANQGSEA. This CDR3 contains 18 residues. The CDR3 sequence is CSVHPQGAIYPTNEKLFS. CDR3 bases: TGCAGCGTTCACCCACAGGGAGCGATTTACCCAACTAATGAAAAACTGTTTTCT.

This clonotype turned up a few times. The rearrangement uses TRBV5-1 and TRBJ2-1; TRBD2 aligns across 13 bases. Germline V gives CDR1 SGHRS, CDR2 YFSETQ. The CDR3 has 14 amino acids. The J segment lost 7 bases and the V segment lost 7 bases, leaving 5 bases of the junction unmatched. This CDR3 is CASRGLAGWNEQFF. The CDR3 region has the DNA TGCGCCAGCCGGGGACTAGCGGGATGGAATGAGCAGTTCTTC.

The chain links TRBV5-1 to TRBJ2-7; 9 nucleotides line up with TRBD1. The CDR3 sequence is 15 residues long. CDR1 SGHRS and CDR2 YFSETQ come from the germline V gene. V was pared by 3 bases and J by 2 bases, with 6 bases of the junction left unmatched. The CDR3 sequence is CASSSGTGKTYEQYF. The CDR3 DNA is TGCGCCAGCAGCTCCGGGACAGGGAAAACCTACGAGCAGTACTTC.

CDR3 protein: CASRLQGANSNQPQHF. Written as DNA, the CDR3 is TGTGCCAGCAGATTACAGGGGGCTAATAGCAATCAGCCCCAGCATTTT. The gene calls are TRBV2 and TRBJ1-5; 9 bases align to TRBD1. CDR1 is SNHLY and CDR2 is FYNNEI in the germline V gene. Trimming cost V 6 bases and J 0 bases; bases outside gene matches: 6. The CDR3 covers 16 residues.

V usage is TRBV7-3 and J usage is TRBJ2-1; 9 bases are a match to TRBD2. Germline CDR1 and CDR2: SGHTA and FQGTGA. The CDR3 runs to 15 residues. V dropped 5 bases and J dropped 9; count of bases not matched to a gene: 11. CDR3 nucleotides: TGTGCCAGCAGCCCAGCCGGGACTAGCAGTGGTGAGCAGTTCTTC. Its protein product is CASSPAGTSSGEQFF.

CDR3 DNA sequence: TGTGCCAGCAGTTACTTTGGGGAGAACACTGAAGCTTTCTTT. Translating gives CASSYFGENTEAFF. The chain has TRBV6-5 and TRBJ1-1; no clear D gene. The CDR3 sequence is 14 residues long. Trimming removed 1 base from V and 1 base from J, with 7 bases in between. Germline CDR1 and CDR2: MNHEY and SVGAGI.

This clonotype turned up a few times. The chain uses TRBV7-9 and TRBJ2-1; D not certain. Germline V gene sequence: CDR1 SEHNR, CDR2 FQNEAQ (reference sequence). The length of the CDR3 is 14 residues. V lost 3 bases to trimming and J lost 7 bases, with 13 bases between them. As DNA, the CDR3 is TGTGCCAGCAGCTTCTACTTAGTCGGGAATGAGCAGTTCTTC. Residues: CASSFYLVGNEQFF.

The sample holds many counts of this clonotype. The chain has TRBV6-1 and TRBJ1-5, with unresolved D. CDR3 length equals 13 residues. CDR1 is MNHNS and CDR2 is SASEGT in the germline V gene. The V end was cut by 6 bases, the J end by 1 base, with 7 bases between. The CDR3 nucleotides read TGTGCCAGCAGGGAGAGCAGCAATCAGCCCCAGCATTTT. Its translation is CASRESSNQPQHF.

The sample holds a few counts of this clonotype. The CDR3 loop reads CASSIRAGTFVYNEQFF. CDR3 nucleotide sequence: TGTGCCAGCAGCATCCGGGCGGGTACGTTCGTTTACAATGAGCAGTTCTTC. The chain carries TRBV7-8 and TRBJ2-1, with D possibly matching TRBD2 (5 bases). This CDR3 is 17 amino acids long. V was shortened by 5 bases and J by 4 bases, with 21 bases between the two germline ends. The V gene's germline CDR1 is SGHVS and CDR2 FQNEAQ.

This clonotype was counted ten times or more. The rearrangement links TRBV6-1 to TRBJ1-5, with 11 bases aligning to TRBD1. Germline V gene sequence: CDR1 MNHNS, CDR2 SASEGT. Germline trimming cut 3 bases from V and 3 bases from J; bases unmatched to any gene: 4. The CDR3 consists of 16 residues. For the CDR3, the DNA is TGTGCCAGCAGTGATAAGGGACAGGGGGTCAATCAGCCCCAGCATTTT. Amino acid sequence: CASSDKGQGVNQPQHF.

This chain joins TRBV5-1 and TRBJ1-1; possibly TRBD1 for D (6 bases). Looked up from germline, CDR1 is SGHRS and CDR2 is YFSETQ. V lost 4 bases and J 2 bases, leaving 15 bases between the germline ends. This CDR3 is 15 amino acids long. The DNA of the CDR3 is TGCGCCAGCAGCACGGACAGTAGGGGTAACACTGAAGCTTTCTTT. This codes for CASSTDSRGNTEAFF.

In the case of this clonotype: At one boundary the junction diverges from the germline segment, which might be a read error. Here the CDR3 reads CASSVNRDADKGF. The CDR3 DNA is TGTGCCAGCAGCGTCAACCGGGACGCCGACAAAGGCTTC. The chain employs TRBV7-3 and TRBJ2-1, with D possibly being TRBD1 or TRBD2 (5 bases each). Germline loops: CDR1 SGHTA, CDR2 FQGTGA. This CDR3 has 13 residues.

Only a few counts were recorded for this clonotype. This chain links TRBV7-6 with TRBJ2-1; no definite D call. V was trimmed by 6 bases and J by 3 bases, leaving 15 bases between them. CDR1 is SGHVS and CDR2 is FNYEAQ in the germline V gene. There are 15 residues in the CDR3. CDR3 nucleotides: TGTGCCAGCAGTCCCCGGGTGAGCAGCTACAATGAGCAGTTCTTC. This codes for CASSPRVSSYNEQFF.

In this sample, this clonotype turned up a few times. The chain uses TRBV5-1 and TRBJ1-2; unclear D gene. Trimming pared 3 bases from V and 5 bases from J, leaving 14 bases between. Germline loops: CDR1 SGHRS, CDR2 YFSETQ. The CDR3 totals 14 residues. The CDR3 region has the DNA TGCGCCAGCAGCTATTCAACAGACGGGTATGGCTACACCTTC. It codes for CASSYSTDGYGYTF.

The J gene is TRBJ2-1, the V gene TRBV9; the D gene is possibly TRBD1 (6 bases). The CDR3 covers 15 residues. From germline, CDR1 is SGDLS and CDR2 YYNGEE. V lost 4 bases to trimming and J lost 5 bases, with 16 bases between them. The CDR3 sequence is CASSPQDRLHNEQFF. In DNA, the CDR3 is TGTGCCAGCAGCCCCCAAGACAGGCTCCACAATGAGCAGTTCTTC.

CDR3 sequence: CASSLQPTDYGYTF. The CDR3 DNA is TGCGCCAGCAGCTTGCAACCGACGGACTATGGCTACACCTTC. The V gene is TRBV5-1, the J gene TRBJ1-2; D uncertain. The CDR3 consists of 14 residues. Germline assignment: CDR1 SGHRS and CDR2 YFSETQ. V lost 1 base and J lost 3, with 10 bases in between.

This clonotype occurred many times. This chain connects TRBV5-1 to TRBJ1-1; D uncertain. This CDR3 contains 14 residues. The germline V gene has CDR1 SGHRS and CDR2 YFSETQ. Trimming removed 0 bases from V and 6 bases from J, with 12 bases in between. As DNA, the CDR3 is TGCGCCAGCAGCTTGGGGTCCCCGAGTGCTGAAGCTTTCTTT. This codes for CASSLGSPSAEAFF. Full variable domain (missing parts from reference TRBV5-1 and TRBJ1-1): KAGVTQTPRYLIKTRGQQVTLSCSPISGHRSVSWYQQTPGQGLQFLFEYFSETQRNKGNFPGRFSGRQFSNSRSEMNVSTLELGDSALYLCASSLGSPSAEAFFGQGTRLTVV.

Only a few counts were recorded for this clonotype. V and J are TRBV28 and TRBJ2-3; TRBD1 agrees at 12 bases. J lost 5 bases, V lost 6 bases, and 6 bases had no gene match. Germline-derived CDR1 and CDR2 are MDHEN and SYDVKM. This CDR3 is built from 15 residues. This chain's CDR3 is CASSPGTGGRDTQYF. CDR3 coding DNA: TGTGCCAGCAGCCCCGGGACAGGGGGCAGAGATACGCAGTATTTT. Full variable domain (rest looked up from reference TRBV28 and TRBJ2-3): DVKVTQSSRYLVKRTGEKVFLECVQDMDHENMFWYRQDPGLGLRLIYFSYDVKMKEKGDIPEGYSVSREKKERFSLILESASTNQTSMYLCASSPGTGGRDTQYFGPGTRLTVL.

V usage is TRBV3-1 and J usage is TRBJ2-5; TRBD2 agrees at 13 bases. The V gene end was trimmed by 0 bases and the J gene end by 5 bases; junction bases not matched to a gene: 6. The CDR3 has 17 residues. Germline CDR1 is LGHDT and CDR2 is YNNKEL (reference sequence). In nucleotides, the CDR3 is TGTGCCAGCAGCCAAGATAGGACTAGCGGGGGAGGGGAGACCCAGTACTTC. It encodes CASSQDRTSGGGETQYF.

The chain is built from TRBV12-3 or TRBV12-4 and TRBJ2-3; 7 bases are shared with TRBD2. J gave up 8 bases and V 6 bases, and 14 bases lay outside the gene matches. The CDR3 runs 15 residues. CDR3 loop: CASRPGGAGVGTQYF. The CDR3 nucleotides read TGTGCCAGCAGGCCCGGAGGGGCGGGAGTCGGTACGCAGTATTTT.

The J gene is TRBJ2-1, the V gene TRBV20-1, with D tentatively TRBD2 (5 bases). V lost 6 bases and J 5 bases, leaving 8 bases between the germline ends. The CDR3 spans 11 residues. Germline values: CDR1 DFQATT, CDR2 SNEGSKA (reference sequence). CDR3 region: CSAGVNNEQFF. CDR3 DNA: TGCAGTGCCGGGGTAAACAATGAGCAGTTCTTC.